The entry below describes one T cell receptor beta chain. What it recognizes is unknown. These data come from a study of T cells in Graves' hyperthyroidism and ophthalmopathy. Study results and limitations: Clonotypes that were expanded in thyroid above 0.001 mostly appeared in blood too. Stable hyperthyroidism was separated from ophthalmopathy by a model based on 13 V-J features.

Subjects with ophthalmopathy showed a Clinical Activity Score no lower than 3, a NOSPECS grade no lower than 4, and a duration shorter than 3 months. It was RNA transcripts that yielded the amplified TCR beta CDR3 regions. In the first-round RT-PCR of the TCR CDR3, the HTBI primer set was used. TCRdb ran MiXCR on the multiplex PCR reads and lists one entry per CDR3 protein. This table has about half a million distinct CDR3 sequences, 20% to 25% appearing once. Sequencing was carried out using blood. The TCR originated in a woman in her 70s with Graves' ophthalmopathy.

The CDR3 DNA sequence: TGCAGTGCAAGACAGGGATCAAACACCATATATTTT. It encodes CSARQGSNTIYF. V is TRBV20-1 and J is TRBJ1-3; 7 positions match TRBD1. After removal of 6 bases from V and 6 bases from J, the junction contained 5 bases not matched to a gene. Germline V gene sequence: CDR1 DFQATT, CDR2 SNEGSKA (reference sequence). The length of the CDR3 is 12 residues.